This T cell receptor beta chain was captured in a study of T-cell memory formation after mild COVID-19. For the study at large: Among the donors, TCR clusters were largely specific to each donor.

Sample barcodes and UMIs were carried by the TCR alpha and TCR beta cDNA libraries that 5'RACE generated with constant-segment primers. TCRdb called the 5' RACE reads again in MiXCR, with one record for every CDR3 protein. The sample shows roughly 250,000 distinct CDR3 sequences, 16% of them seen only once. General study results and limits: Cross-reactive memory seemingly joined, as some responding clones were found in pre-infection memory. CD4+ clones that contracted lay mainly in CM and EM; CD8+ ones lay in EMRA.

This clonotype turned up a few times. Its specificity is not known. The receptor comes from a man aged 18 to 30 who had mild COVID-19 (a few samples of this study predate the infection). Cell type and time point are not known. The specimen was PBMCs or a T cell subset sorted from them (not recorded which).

This CDR3 reads CSVGGAGEQYF. The DNA for the CDR3 is TGCAGTGTCGGGGGGGCCGGTGAGCAGTACTTC. The chain uses TRBV20-1 and TRBJ2-7; TRBD2 aligns across 8 bases. There are 11 residues in the CDR3. Germline V lookup: CDR1 DFQATT, CDR2 SNEGSKA (reference sequence). V dropped 7 bases and J dropped 7; count of bases not matched to a gene: 6.